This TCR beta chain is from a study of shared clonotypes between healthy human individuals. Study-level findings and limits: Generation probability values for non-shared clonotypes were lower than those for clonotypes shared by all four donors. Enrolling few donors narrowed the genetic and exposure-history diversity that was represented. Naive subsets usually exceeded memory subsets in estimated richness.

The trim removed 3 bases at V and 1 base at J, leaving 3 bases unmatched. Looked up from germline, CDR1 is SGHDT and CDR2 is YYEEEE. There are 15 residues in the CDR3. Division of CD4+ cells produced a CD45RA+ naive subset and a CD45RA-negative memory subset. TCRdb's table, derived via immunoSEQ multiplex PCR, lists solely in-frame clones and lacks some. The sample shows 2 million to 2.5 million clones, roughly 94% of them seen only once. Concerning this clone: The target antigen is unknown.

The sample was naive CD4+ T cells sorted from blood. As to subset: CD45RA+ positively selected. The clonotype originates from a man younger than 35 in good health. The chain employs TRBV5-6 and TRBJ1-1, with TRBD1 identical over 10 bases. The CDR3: CASSSDRGANTEAFF. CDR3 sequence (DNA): TGTGCCAGCAGCTCGGACAGGGGGGCGAACACTGAAGCTTTCTTT.